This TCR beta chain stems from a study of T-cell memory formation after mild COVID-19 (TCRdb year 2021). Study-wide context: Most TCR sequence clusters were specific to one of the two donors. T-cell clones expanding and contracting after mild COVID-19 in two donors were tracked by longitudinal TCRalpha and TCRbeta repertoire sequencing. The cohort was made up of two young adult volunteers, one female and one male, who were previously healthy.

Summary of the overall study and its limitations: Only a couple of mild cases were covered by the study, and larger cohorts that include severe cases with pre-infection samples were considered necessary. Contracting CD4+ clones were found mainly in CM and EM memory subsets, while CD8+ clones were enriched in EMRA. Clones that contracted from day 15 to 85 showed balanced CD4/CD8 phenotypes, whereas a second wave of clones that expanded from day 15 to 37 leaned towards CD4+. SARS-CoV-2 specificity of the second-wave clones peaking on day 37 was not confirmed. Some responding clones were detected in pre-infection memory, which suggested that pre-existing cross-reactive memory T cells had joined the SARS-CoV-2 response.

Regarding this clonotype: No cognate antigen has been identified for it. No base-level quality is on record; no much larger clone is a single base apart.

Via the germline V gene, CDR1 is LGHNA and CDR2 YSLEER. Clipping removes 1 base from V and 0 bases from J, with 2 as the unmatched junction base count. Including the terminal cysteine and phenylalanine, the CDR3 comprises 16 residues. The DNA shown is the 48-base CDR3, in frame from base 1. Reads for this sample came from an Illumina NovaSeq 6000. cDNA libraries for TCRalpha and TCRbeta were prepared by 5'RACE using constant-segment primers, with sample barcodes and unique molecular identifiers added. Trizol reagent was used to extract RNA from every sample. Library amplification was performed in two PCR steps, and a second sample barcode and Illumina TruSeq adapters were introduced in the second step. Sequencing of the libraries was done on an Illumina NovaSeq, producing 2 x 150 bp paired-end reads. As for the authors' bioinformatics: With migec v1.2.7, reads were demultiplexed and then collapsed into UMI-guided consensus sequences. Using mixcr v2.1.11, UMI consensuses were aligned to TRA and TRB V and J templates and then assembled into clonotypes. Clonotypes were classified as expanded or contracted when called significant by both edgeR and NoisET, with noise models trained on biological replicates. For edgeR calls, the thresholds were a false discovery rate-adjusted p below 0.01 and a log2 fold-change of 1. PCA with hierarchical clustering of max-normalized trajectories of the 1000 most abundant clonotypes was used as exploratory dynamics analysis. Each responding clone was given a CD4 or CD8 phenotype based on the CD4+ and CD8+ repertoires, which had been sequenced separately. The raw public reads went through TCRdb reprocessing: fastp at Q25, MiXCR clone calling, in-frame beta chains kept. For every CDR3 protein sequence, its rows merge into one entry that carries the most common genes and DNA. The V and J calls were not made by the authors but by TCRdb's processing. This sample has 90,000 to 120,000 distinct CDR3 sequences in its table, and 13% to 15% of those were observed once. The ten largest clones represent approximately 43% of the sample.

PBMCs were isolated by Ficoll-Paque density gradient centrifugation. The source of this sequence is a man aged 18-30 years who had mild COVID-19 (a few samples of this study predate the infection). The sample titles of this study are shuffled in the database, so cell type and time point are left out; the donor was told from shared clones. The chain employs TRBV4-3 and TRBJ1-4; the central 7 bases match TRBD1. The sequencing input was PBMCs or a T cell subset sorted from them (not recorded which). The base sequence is TGCGCCAGCAGCCAAGGGGACAGTACAACTAATGAAAAACTGTTTTTT. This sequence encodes CASSQGDSTTNEKLFF.